The subject of this entry is one TCR beta chain. Its antigen remains unknown. MiXCR, applied by TCRdb to the RT-PCR reads, yields one record per CDR3 protein. The sample gives just over 300,000 distinct CDR3 sequences, approximately 23% of which show up once; about a tenth is in the top ten. Germline V CDR1 and CDR2: SQVTM, ANQGSEA. CDR3 size: 15 residues. Germline trimming cut 4 bases from V and 6 bases from J; bases unmatched to any gene: 9. These data are taken from a study of response to subunit inactivated influenza vaccine. Regarding the study as a whole: The authors proposed limited new T cell recruitment per seasonal influenza vaccination.

The receptor comes from a man between 50 and 70 years old who received an inactivated influenza vaccine. The chain joins TRBV29-1 to TRBJ2-3; 11 bases agree with TRBD2. This material consisted of PBMCs from blood, taken about 19 months after vaccination. The CDR3 nucleotides read TGCAGCGTTGTTAGGGCTAGCGGGAGGAGCGATACGCAGTATTTT. It yields the protein CSVVRASGRSDTQYF.